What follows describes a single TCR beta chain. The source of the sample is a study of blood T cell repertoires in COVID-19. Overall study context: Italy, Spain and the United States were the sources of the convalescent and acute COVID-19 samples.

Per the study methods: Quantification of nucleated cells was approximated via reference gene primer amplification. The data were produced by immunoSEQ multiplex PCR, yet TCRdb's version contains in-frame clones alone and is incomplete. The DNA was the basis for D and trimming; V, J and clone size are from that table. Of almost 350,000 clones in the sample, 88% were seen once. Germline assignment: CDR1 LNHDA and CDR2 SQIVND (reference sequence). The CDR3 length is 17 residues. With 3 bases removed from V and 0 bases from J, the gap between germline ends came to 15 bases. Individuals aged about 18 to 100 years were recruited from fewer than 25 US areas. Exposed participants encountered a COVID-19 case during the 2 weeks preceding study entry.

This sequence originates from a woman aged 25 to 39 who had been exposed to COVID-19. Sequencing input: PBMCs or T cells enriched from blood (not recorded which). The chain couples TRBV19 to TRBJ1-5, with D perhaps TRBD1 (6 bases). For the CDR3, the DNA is TGTGCCAGTAGTATGGGGTTAGGGGGTAATAGCAATCAGCCCCAGCATTTT. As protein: CASSMGLGGNSNQPQHF. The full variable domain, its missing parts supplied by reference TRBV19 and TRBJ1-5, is DGGITQSPKYLFRKEGQNVTLSCEQNLNHDAMYWYRQDPGQGLRLIYYSQIVNDFQKGDIAEGYSVSREKKESFPLTVTSAQKNPTAFYLCASSMGLGGNSNQPQHFGDGTRLSIL.